The sequence of this T cell receptor (beta chain) was determined in a study of T cell responses to AZD1222 COVID-19 vaccine (dated by TCRdb to about 2021). Regarding the study in general: AZD1222 recipients with second doses at about 4 weeks or about 12 weeks were pooled, because spike-specific TCR depth and breadth did not differ between schedules. A total of 240 or so trial participants underwent TCR sequencing, of whom 200 to 220 had received two doses of AZD1222 and about 26 had received two doses of the MenACWY control vaccine. Enrollment into the trials was organized by age into subgroups of 18-55, 56-69 and 70-plus years, and those subgroups contained 148, 28 and 57 TCR-sequenced participants, respectively. Study-level results and caveats: Participants were mostly white British and included more females than males, and it was suggested by the authors that clonal diversity may have been underestimated. Epitopes outside the regions mutated in the B.1.351 and B.1.1.7 variants were reportedly recognized by nearly half of the unique spike-specific TCRs. Vaccine-associated CD4 TCRs spanned the whole spike protein, with dominant responses in regions 160-218 and 743-854. In the small 56-69-year group, the increase in depth fell short of significance, most likely because of low power. No day 14 peak-response samples were available, so repertoires were characterized only after the peak T cell response. After two AZD1222 doses, both the breadth and the depth of spike-specific TCRs were significantly higher than at day 0 and than in MenACWY recipients. Conclusions about previously exposed vaccinees are limited because only six or seven AZD1222 recipients were SARS-CoV-2 seropositive at baseline.

The CDR3 regions of human TCRbeta chains were analyzed by immunosequencing. Turning to the authors' computational methods: Repertoire TCRs were matched against a reference library of SARS-CoV-2-specific TCRs generated with the MIRA antigen-specificity platform. Breadth was defined as the fraction of unique TCRs that were SARS-CoV-2-associated. Depth was defined as the fraction of total T cells that were SARS-CoV-2-associated. Each spike-specific TCR was assigned to its reactive spike region and to a CD4 or CD8 class using the MIRA data. Log10-transformed breadth and depth values were compared by one-way ANOVA with Sidak's multiple comparisons tests. TCRdb carries this immuneACCESS record with in-frame sequences only. Its versions omit some clonotypes, under half of them owing to an unresolved V gene in the studies checked, with the rest unexplained. The V and J calls and clone size are taken from that table; D and trimming were inferred from the DNA. The sample profile shows under 200,000 clones; roughly 90% of them were found once. Clones ranked in the top ten supply over 4.5% of the sample.

V gives up 5 bases and J gives up 3 bases, and the segment between their germline ends measures 11 bases. CDR3 length: 14 amino acids, cysteine to phenylalanine. The read is trimmed to its CDR3 DNA, 42 bases read in frame from base 1. Sequences MNHEY (CDR1) and SMNVEV (CDR2) are obtained from the germline V gene (reference sequence). The intended sense of this specimen's time point label: baseline before first vaccination. Vaccinee samples came from UK trials COV001 and COV002, including a single-blind randomized controlled phase 2/3 trial of AZD1222 (ChAdOx1 nCoV-19) in healthy adults. For TCRbeta chain sequencing, PBMC samples from trial participants were taken at day 0 and at day 28 after the second dose. Note on this clone: The antigen this receptor binds is unknown. No base quality values were provided; no much bigger clone lies one nucleotide off.

This sample comprised peripheral blood, obtained on day 0 of AZD1222 vaccination. The receptor was isolated from an adult in good health. Here the chain combines TRBV27 and TRBJ2-1; the D gene is possibly TRBD1, with 6 bases matching. The CDR3 region: CASSPQGYYNEQFF. Read as DNA, the sequence is TGTGCCAGCAGTCCTCAGGGGTACTACAATGAGCAGTTCTTC.